A single sample gave rise to the 15 T cell receptor beta chains below, sequenced in a study of post-analysis software for immune sequencing data. Study-wide results and caveats: There were five TRBV segments more frequent in patients than controls, and TRBV5-6, TRBV5-1 and TRBV20-1 were among them.

The antigens for these receptors are not known. Unique molecular identifiers were present in the TCR beta cDNA libraries. TCRdb recomputed calls from the PCR reads with MiXCR, one row per CDR3 protein. The table has hundreds of thousands of distinct CDR3 sequences, approximately 39% seen once. Sequences were obtained from blood. The receptors here all came from a girl aged 2 to 9 with multiple sclerosis.

The chain's CDR3 is CSAKPKGDDRNEQFF. DNA of the CDR3: TGCAGTGCTAAGCCCAAGGGGGACGATCGCAATGAGCAGTTCTTC. V usage is TRBV20-1 and J usage is TRBJ2-1; D is possibly TRBD1 (6 bases). CDR3 length equals 15 residues. Germline CDR1 reads DFQATT; CDR2 reads SNEGSKA (reference sequence). V was cut by 4 bases and J by 6 bases, with 19 bases left in between.

This chain joins TRBV28 and TRBJ2-7; 10 bases map to TRBD1. J lost 0 bases, V lost 4 bases, and 9 bases had no gene match. The CDR3 is made up of 17 amino acids. Germline CDR1 MDHEN, CDR2 SYDVKM. CDR3 in DNA: TGTGCCAGCAGTTACGCCGCCGGGACAGGGGCCTCCTACGAGCAGTACTTC. As protein: CASSYAAGTGASYEQYF.

This clonotype was detected only a few times. The chain has TRBV29-1 and TRBJ2-1; possible D gene TRBD2, 6 bases. Germline values: CDR1 SQVTM, CDR2 ANQGSEA. The V end was cut by 4 bases, the J end by 6 bases, with 19 bases between. The CDR3 covers 15 residues. The CDR3 DNA reads as TGCAGCGTTGTTGGGGCGATGCGGGACTGCAATGAGCAGTTCTTC. This translates into CSVVGAMRDCNEQFF.

This clonotype was seen a handful of times. V usage is TRBV6-2 or TRBV6-3 and J usage is TRBJ2-1, with D possibly called TRBD1 or TRBD2 (5 bases each). CDR3 size: 12 residues. V lost 2 bases and J lost 9, with 8 bases in between. Germline assignment: CDR1 MNHEY and CDR2 SVGEGT. Here the CDR3 reads CASSYLGVEQFF. The CDR3 DNA reads TGTGCCAGCAGTTACCTGGGGGTTGAGCAGTTCTTC.

The chain links TRBV2 to TRBJ2-4; D gene ambiguous. Looked up from germline, CDR1 is SNHLY and CDR2 is FYNNEI. Trimming left V 4 bases short and J 0 bases short, with 10 bases between. The CDR3 is 15 amino acids. CDR3 sequence reads: CASSVSGLAKNIQYF. The CDR3, as DNA: TGTGCCAGCAGTGTTTCTGGCCTAGCCAAAAACATTCAGTACTTC.

In its sample, this clonotype was seen a few times. CDR3 nucleotide sequence: TGCAGTGCTACCAAACTAGCCCGCGAGCAGTACTTC. This translates into CSATKLAREQYF. The chain uses TRBV20-1 and TRBJ2-7; TRBD2 might be the D (6 bases). This CDR3 spans 12 amino acids. V was cut by 4 bases and J by 6 bases, with 13 bases left in between. Germline V gene sequence: CDR1 DFQATT, CDR2 SNEGSKA (reference sequence).

V is TRBV7-9 and J is TRBJ1-4, with a possible D match to TRBD1 (5 bases). Germline assignment: CDR1 SEHNR and CDR2 FQNEAQ (reference sequence). V was pared by 6 bases and J by 2 bases, with 16 bases between. This CDR3 region has 16 residues. The CDR3 bases are TGTGCCAGCAGGGGGCCATTTGGGCCTACTAATGAAAAACTGTTTTTT. It translates to CASRGPFGPTNEKLFF.

The chain combines TRBV28 with TRBJ2-1; D is uncertain. The CDR3 is 14 residues long. Germline V gene lookup returns CDR1 MDHEN and CDR2 SYDVKM. The germline V and J ends were trimmed by 7 bases and 2 bases, with 12 bases remaining between them. Here the CDR3 reads CASKNGLPYNEQFF. The CDR3 DNA is TGTGCCAGCAAAAACGGCCTCCCCTACAATGAGCAGTTCTTC.

This chain uses TRBV14 with TRBJ2-3, with TRBD1 as a possible D gene (7 bases). Looked up from germline, CDR1 is SGHDN and CDR2 is FVKESK. V shed 1 base and J shed 0 bases, with 11 bases lying between them. This CDR3 has 16 residues. CDR3 residues: CASSQVQGTSTDTQYF. The CDR3 coding sequence is TGTGCCAGCAGCCAAGTACAGGGGACTAGCACAGATACGCAGTATTTT. The full variable domain, its missing parts supplied by reference TRBV14 and TRBJ2-3, is EAGVTQFPSHSVIEKGQTVTLRCDPISGHDNLYWYRRVMGKEIKFLLHFVKESKQDESGMPNNRFLAERTGGTYSTLKVQPAELEDSGVYFCASSQVQGTSTDTQYFGPGTRLTVL.

This clonotype occurred once. The genes are TRBV9 and TRBJ2-4, with D tentatively TRBD2 (5 bases). The J call may be in error: the DNA end matches TRBJ2-7 better. The CDR3 is 18 amino acids. CDR1 is SGDLS, CDR2 YYNGEE, per germline. In DNA, the CDR3 is TGTGCCAGCAGGAGACCCCCAACTACTCGGAGCCCCGGAGGCGAGCAGTACTTC. Protein: CASRRPPTTRSPGGEQYF.

This clonotype was seen a few times. V and J are TRBV9 and TRBJ1-2; 7 nucleotides align to TRBD1. The V gene end was trimmed by 4 bases and the J gene end by 3 bases; junction bases not matched to a gene: 6. The CDR3 is 14 residues long. The germline V gene encodes CDR1 SGDLS and CDR2 YYNGEE. The CDR3 nucleotides are TGTGCCAGCAGCTTTTCCGGGACAGACTATGGCTACACCTTC. Residues: CASSFSGTDYGYTF.

The V call is TRBV7-8, the J call TRBJ1-5, with D possibly matching TRBD1 (5 bases). Germline-derived CDR1 and CDR2 are SGHVS and FQNEAQ. This CDR3 spans 17 amino acids. Trimming removed 5 bases at V and 2 bases at J, with 19 bases between. CDR3 nucleotides: TGTGCCAGCAGCGTTTGGGACCTCCCCAGGGGCAATCAGCCCCAGCATTTT. Protein: CASSVWDLPRGNQPQHF.

The rearrangement joins TRBV28 to TRBJ1-5, with D possibly matching TRBD1 (5 bases). Trimming removed 8 bases at V and 2 bases at J, with 16 bases between. The CDR3 runs to 15 residues. Germline V CDR1 and CDR2: MDHEN, SYDVKM. CDR3 coding DNA: TGTGCCAGCCTGGCGGCTCTGGGGGGCAATCAGCCCCAGCATTTT. Protein sequence: CASLAALGGNQPQHF.

The chain combines TRBV10-3 with TRBJ2-7; no clear D gene. The CDR3 is 14 amino acids. Germline CDR1 reads ENHRY; CDR2 reads SYGVKD. Trimming removed 2 bases at V and 6 bases at J, with 14 bases between. The DNA of the CDR3 is TGTGCCATCAGTGAGGGAGTAGTCATGGGCGAGCAGTACTTC. This translates into CAISEGVVMGEQYF.

The chain is built from TRBV28 and TRBJ2-4, with TRBD1 matching over 10 bases. The J call may not be correct, given that the DNA end is closer to TRBJ2-7. The CDR3 loop spans 20 amino acids. Germline V gene data show CDR1 as MDHEN and CDR2 as SYDVKM. The CDR3 sequence: CASSFPNTGTGEPFSYEQYF. In DNA form, the CDR3 reads TGTGCCAGCAGTTTTCCCAATACCGGGACAGGGGAGCCTTTCTCCTACGAGCAGTACTTC.